This entry lists 7 T cell receptor beta chains sequenced from one sample in a study of cytomegalovirus exposure and HLA in healthy donors. Method: immunoSEQ multiplex PCR; TCRdb's copy keeps in-frame clones and lacks some. The data show some 70,000 clones, over 95% seen once. The sequenced material came from PBMCs. The receptors come from a man between 18 and 35 years old in good health and CMV-seronegative.

Here the CDR3 reads CASSLGVTETQYF. CDR3 nucleotides: TGTGCCAGCAGCCTCGGGGTCACAGAGACCCAGTACTTC. The V call is TRBV7-2, the J call TRBJ2-5; tentatively, D is TRBD2 (5 bases). CDR3 length equals 13 residues. From germline, CDR1 is SGHTA and CDR2 FQGNSA. Trimming stripped 5 bases from V and 4 bases from J, with 11 bases between.

The chain is built from TRBV7-9 and TRBJ1-1; D remains ambiguous. Per germline, CDR1 SEHNR and CDR2 FQNEAQ (reference sequence). The ends were cut back, 5 bases at V and 7 bases at J, with 8 bases in the middle. The CDR3 covers 11 residues. The CDR3 sequence is CASSVSGEAFF. The CDR3 coding sequence is TGTGCCAGCAGCGTCTCGGGTGAAGCTTTCTTT.

The chain couples TRBV5-4 to TRBJ1-2, with 8 bases that match TRBD1. The V segment lost 4 bases and the J segment 4 bases; nucleotides outside the gene matches: 9. There are 15 residues in the CDR3. Per the germline V gene, CDR1 is SGHNT and CDR2 is YYREEE (reference sequence). CDR3: CASSKGQESLYGYTF. The CDR3 DNA follows: TGTGCCAGCAGCAAGGGACAGGAGTCCCTCTATGGCTACACCTTC.

The V and J genes are TRBV19 and TRBJ1-3; possibly TRBD1 for D (6 bases). In germline, CDR1 is LNHDA, CDR2 SQIVND (reference sequence). The CDR3 is made up of 14 amino acids. The V end lost 4 bases, the J end lost 1 base, and 8 bases lay between the germline ends. The CDR3 bases are TGTGCCAGTAGTAAACAGGGATCTGGAAACACCATATATTTT. Translated: CASSKQGSGNTIYF.

On this clone itself: One junction end disagrees with the germline gene, perhaps due to a read error. The V gene is TRBV27, the J gene TRBJ2-1, with a weak D call TRBD1 (5 bases). This CDR3 contains 13 residues. Germline V gives CDR1 MNHEY, CDR2 SMNVEV (reference sequence). In DNA, the CDR3 is TGTGCCAGCCGTTTTGGGGCAGCTAATGAGCAGTTCTTC. Residues: CASRFGAANEQFF.

The chain uses TRBV6-5 and TRBJ2-7; D might be TRBD1 (5 bases). The V and J ends lost 7 bases and 2 bases respectively, with 15 bases between them. The CDR3 is made up of 14 amino acids. Germline loops: CDR1 MNHEY, CDR2 SVGAGI. This chain's CDR3 is CASTSDRDPYEQYF. CDR3 sequence (DNA): TGTGCCAGCACTTCTGACAGAGACCCCTACGAGCAGTACTTC.

The V and J genes are TRBV11-2 and TRBJ2-2; TRBD1 is a possible D gene (6 bases). The CDR3 consists of 16 residues. V was clipped by 6 bases and J by 4 bases, with 18 bases between them. CDR1 and CDR2 (germline): SGHAT, FQNNGV. The CDR3 loop is CASRGQQGRGTGELFF. The CDR3, as DNA: TGTGCCAGCAGGGGACAACAGGGAAGGGGCACCGGGGAGCTGTTTTTT.